The T cell receptor beta chain described here comes from a study of T cell changes during pregnancy in multiple sclerosis. The CDR3 runs to 16 residues. Germline CDR1 and CDR2: LGHNA and YNFKEQ. V lost 3 bases and J lost 4, with 13 bases in between. The assay was immunoSEQ multiplex PCR, and TCRdb's table has in-frame clones only and misses some. The sample holds about 36,000 clones, approximately 90% seen once. The receptor comes from a female donor with multiple sclerosis, enrolled in a pregnancy study. The V call is TRBV4-2, the J call TRBJ1-6; perhaps TRBD1 as D (5 bases). The sequences come from CD8+ T cells from peripheral blood mononuclear cells, collected in the third trimester of pregnancy. Written as DNA, the CDR3 is TGTGCCAGCAGCCAGGTTGAGACAGCTTATAATTCACCCCTCCACTTT. This gives the protein CASSQVETAYNSPLHF.